The clone carrying this TCR beta chain has just one count. This entry is derived from a study of cytomegalovirus exposure and HLA in healthy donors. Deletions cut 8 bases from V and 7 bases from J, with 9 bases between. Germline V gene data show CDR1 as SQVTM and CDR2 as ANQGSEA. The CDR3 runs to 10 residues. Libraries were prepared by immunoSEQ multiplex PCR; TCRdb keeps only in-frame clonotypes and omits some of them. The sample gives 250,000 or so clones, roughly 87% of which show up once; approximately 12% is in the top ten. The genes are TRBV29-1 and TRBJ2-1, with D unresolved. Specimen: PBMCs. This TCR came from a man between 18 and 35 years old in good health and CMV-seropositive. CDR3 residues: CSIKQNEQFF. CDR3 sequence (DNA): TGCAGCATTAAACAAAATGAGCAGTTCTTC.